This TCR beta chain came from a study of T cell responses to AZD1222 COVID-19 vaccine. With respect to this clone: Different DNA sequences within this sample yield the same CDR3.

Generated by immunoSEQ multiplex PCR, the TCRdb table keeps only in-frame clones and is missing some. The sample consists of around 25,000 clones, around 86% of them appearing once. The CDR3 consists of 16 residues. V was shortened by 6 bases and J by 0 bases, with 12 bases between the two germline ends. Germline-derived CDR1 and CDR2 are MDHEN and SYDVKM. The receptor comes from an adult who received the AZD1222 COVID-19 vaccine. Sample: peripheral blood, taken 28 days after the second AZD1222 dose. J is TRBJ2-6 and V is TRBV28, with D perhaps matching TRBD1 (5 bases). The CDR3 bases are TGTGCCAGCAGCTCCCCAGGGCGCTCTGGGGCCAACGTCCTGACTTTC. Amino acids: CASSSPGRSGANVLTF.